The rows below give T cell receptor beta chains drawn from one sample of a study of CD8 T cells in Susac syndrome. From the immunoSEQ multiplex PCR reads, TCRdb called clonotypes with MiXCR, one entry per CDR3 protein. The profile shows about 200,000 distinct CDR3 sequences, about 95% of them singletons. Sequencing input: CD4+ T cells from PBMCs. The source of these receptors is a human donor with multiple sclerosis. Each CDR3 is given with its conserved first and last residue. The D gene is left open where the match is weak.

V gene	D gene	J gene	CDR3 protein
TRBV9	TRBD1	TRBJ2-5	CASTVSGTGEETQYF
TRBV12-3/TRBV12-4	-	TRBJ2-6	CASSLNSGANVLTF
TRBV30	-	TRBJ1-5	CAWMSGGIGNQPQHF
TRBV20-1	TRBD2	TRBJ2-1	CSAPGTSGDLYNEQFF
TRBV9	TRBD2	TRBJ2-1	CASSVFSGRGNEQFF
TRBV29-1	-	TRBJ2-6	CSVGDSGANVLTF
TRBV7-8	-	TRBJ2-5	CASSLSPLETQYF
TRBV5-1	-	TRBJ2-1	CASSLQGGSYNEQFF
TRBV29-1	TRBD2	TRBJ2-1	CSVVSFLAGGYNEQFF
TRBV6-5	TRBD1	TRBJ2-3	CASSYSNRGPDTQYF
TRBV12-3/TRBV12-4	-	TRBJ1-2	CASSPQGLANYGYTF
TRBV7-9	-	TRBJ1-4	CASTQLGEKLFF
TRBV5-4	-	TRBJ1-1	CASSPVQVGNTEAFF
TRBV29-1	-	TRBJ2-7	CSVQGHSYEQYF
TRBV2	-	TRBJ1-5	CASSEGRERQPQHF
TRBV20-1	-	TRBJ1-6	CSAREPRIAYNSPLHF
TRBV29-1	-	TRBJ1-2	CSVGLLYGYTF
TRBV20-1	-	TRBJ1-2	CSARARWYGYTF
TRBV3-1	TRBD1	TRBJ2-5	CASSPRQGQETQYF
TRBV5-1	-	TRBJ2-5	CASSTSPQETQYF
TRBV6-5	-	TRBJ1-6	CATLGGAGNSPLHF
TRBV12-3/TRBV12-4	-	TRBJ1-4	CASSLGVLNEKLFF
TRBV29-1	TRBD1	TRBJ2-6	CSVVGTATSGANVLTF
TRBV2	-	TRBJ1-4	CASNEGPWEKLFF
TRBV19	TRBD1	TRBJ1-2	CASSPRTGTYGYTF
TRBV20-1	-	TRBJ1-2	CSAREGLNYGYTF
TRBV7-2	-	TRBJ2-4	CASSLDSPKNIQYF
TRBV30	-	TRBJ2-2	CAWSVFTPGELFF
TRBV2	-	TRBJ1-5	CASKAYLVEPQHF
TRBV18	-	TRBJ2-5	CASSPREQETQYF
TRBV2	-	TRBJ2-2	CASSSPGQGRNTGELFF
TRBV9	-	TRBJ2-6	CASSGGGLSGANVLTF
TRBV6-1	-	TRBJ1-2	CASRSSGTGGYTF
TRBV21-1	-	TRBJ1-2	CASSTRTGAHGYTF
TRBV3-1	-	TRBJ2-7	CASSQGDLREQYF
TRBV29-1	TRBD2	TRBJ2-1	CSVRVSGAGEQFF
TRBV6-5	-	TRBJ1-1	CASSGPDSGKEAFF
TRBV27	-	TRBJ2-7	CASSPSFTYEQYF
TRBV19	TRBD2	TRBJ2-4	CASITPGRGIAKNIQYF
TRBV20-1	-	TRBJ1-3	CSAPGGASGNTIYF
TRBV12-3/TRBV12-4	TRBD2	TRBJ2-5	CASSDPETSGGWETQYF
TRBV24-1	-	TRBJ2-7	CATSDPGTEQYF
TRBV6-1	-	TRBJ2-5	CASSEVAGAQPLYF
TRBV20-1	-	TRBJ2-7	CSARDPEGVEQYF
TRBV15	TRBD1	TRBJ2-5	CATSRDPTGRPWETQYF
TRBV2	TRBD1	TRBJ1-2	CASRMPDRAYTF
TRBV12-3/TRBV12-4	TRBD1	TRBJ2-7	CASSNPSLGQGFEQYF
TRBV24-1	-	TRBJ2-5	CATSEAQSQETQYF